These 10 T cell receptor beta chains originate from one sample sequenced in a study of CD8+CD57+ T cells in acquired aplastic anemia. Genomic DNA, serving as template, underwent TCR beta VDJ and CDR3 profiling. TCRdb reanalysed the reads using MiXCR and keeps one entry per CDR3 protein. The sample lists roughly 170,000 distinct CDR3 sequences; 55% to 80% were seen once. Sequences were obtained from sorted CD4+, CD8+, or CD8+CD57+ T cells (not recorded which) from PBMCs. These TCRs come from a human donor in good health.

Only one count was recorded for this clonotype. The chain is built from TRBV15 and TRBJ2-7, with 9 bases matching TRBD2. The CDR3 consists of 15 residues. The V and J ends lost 5 bases and 0 bases, in that order; junction bases with no gene match: 5. The germline V gene has CDR1 LNHNV and CDR2 YYDKDF (reference sequence). For the CDR3, the DNA is TGTGCCACCAGCTATCTAGCGGGATCCTCCTACGAGCAGTACTTC. It encodes CATSYLAGSSYEQYF. The whole variable domain, remainder taken from reference TRBV15 and TRBJ2-7, is DAMVIQNPRYQVTQFGKPVTLSCSQTLNHNVMYWYQQKSSQAPKLLFHYYDKDFNNEADTPDNFQSRRPNTSFCFLDIRSPGLGDTAMYLCATSYLAGSSYEQYFGPGTRLTVT.

This clonotype was seen a handful of times. The chain combines TRBV20-1 with TRBJ2-5; 7 nucleotides align to TRBD1. V shed 2 bases, J shed 1 base, and the junction held 1 base outside the gene matches. The CDR3 sequence is 13 residues long. The germline gives CDR1 DFQATT, CDR2 SNEGSKA (reference sequence). Here the CDR3 reads CSARRDSQETQYF. The CDR3 DNA sequence: TGCAGTGCTAGACGGGACAGCCAAGAGACCCAGTACTTC.

This clonotype occurred a few times. This sequence joins TRBV7-3 and TRBJ2-2, with TRBD1 as a possible D gene (6 bases). V lost 0 bases, J lost 3 bases, and 11 bases lay in between. This CDR3 is 16 amino acids long. The germline CDR1 and CDR2 sequences are SGHTA and FQGTGA. CDR3 nucleotide sequence: TGTGCCAGCAGCTTAACTGGACAGCCATACACCGGGGAGCTGTTTTTT. This codes for CASSLTGQPYTGELFF.

The chain links TRBV19 to TRBJ1-6; D ambiguous. Germline lookup yields CDR1 LNHDA and CDR2 SQIVND (reference sequence). V lost 2 bases, J lost 7 bases, and 12 bases lay in between. CDR3 size: 15 residues. The CDR3, as DNA: TGTGCCAGTAGTATAAGGTCCTTTTCCAATTCACCCCTCCACTTT. Translated: CASSIRSFSNSPLHF.

CDR3 sequence: CASKGSNTGELFF. The CDR3 coding sequence is TGCGCCAGCAAGGGATCTAACACCGGGGAGCTGTTTTTT. The chain carries TRBV5-1 and TRBJ2-2; D remains unclear. Germline values: CDR1 SGHRS, CDR2 YFSETQ. The CDR3 has 13 residues. Trimming stripped 6 bases from V and 2 bases from J, with 8 bases between.

The chain carries TRBV19 and TRBJ2-2; D possibly uses TRBD1 or TRBD2 (7 bases each). The V end lost 8 bases, the J end lost 3 bases, and 13 bases lay between the germline ends. This CDR3 region has 14 residues. The germline V gene has CDR1 LNHDA and CDR2 SQIVND (reference sequence). The CDR3 loop reads CASSRGGDTGELFF. The CDR3 nucleotides are TGTGCCAGTTCCAGGGGGGGGGACACCGGGGAGCTGTTTTTT.

This clonotype was counted many times. J is TRBJ1-2 and V is TRBV4-1; D is unclear. In germline, CDR1 is MGHRA, CDR2 YSYEKL. The CDR3 runs to 12 residues. Trimming removed 0 bases at V and 7 bases at J, with 6 bases between. The CDR3 nucleotides are TGCGCCAGCAGCCAAGACGGTCGTGGCTACACCTTC. This sequence encodes CASSQDGRGYTF.

The J gene is TRBJ1-2, the V gene TRBV7-9; 11 bases match TRBD1. Germline V gene lookup returns CDR1 SEHNR and CDR2 FQNEAQ (reference sequence). V was pared by 5 bases and J by 8 bases, with 10 bases of the junction left unmatched. CDR3 length: 15 amino acids. The CDR3 region has the DNA TGTGCCAGCAGCATTCCCGGGACAGGGGGTGAAGGCTACACCTTC. It encodes CASSIPGTGGEGYTF.

This clonotype was recorded a few times. CDR3 in amino acids: CASSEISASSGANVLTF. CDR3 bases: TGTGCCAGCAGTGAAATTTCCGCGAGCTCTGGGGCCAACGTCCTGACTTTC. The chain is built from TRBV6-1 and TRBJ2-6; D is uncertain. The CDR3 has 17 amino acids. The germline V gene has CDR1 MNHNS and CDR2 SASEGT. Deletions cut 2 bases from V and 0 bases from J, with 11 bases between.

The rearrangement uses TRBV15 and TRBJ2-7, with D perhaps given as TRBD1 or TRBD2 (6 bases each). CDR3 size: 14 residues. Germline CDR1 and CDR2: LNHNV and YYDKDF (reference sequence). Trimming shortened V by 5 bases and J by 5 bases, and 16 bases separated the two germline ends. CDR3 loop: CATSQLGGKHEQYF. The DNA of the CDR3 is TGTGCCACCAGCCAATTAGGGGGGAAGCACGAGCAGTACTTC.